This TCR beta chain was retrieved from a study of technical replicates of blood from a few donors. Sequencing was performed with immunoSEQ multiplex PCR; in TCRdb, only in-frame clones are kept and a portion is missing. The data hold roughly 74,000 clones, with around 90% observed a single time. Looked up from germline, CDR1 is SNHLY and CDR2 is FYNNEI. CDR3 length equals 15 residues. J was trimmed by 2 bases and V by 7 bases; bases with no gene match: 9. The chain uses TRBV2 and TRBJ2-3; 7 positions match TRBD2. This clonotype was sampled from a human donor in good health. The sequenced sample consisted of T cells isolated from PBMCs. The CDR3 coding sequence is TGTGCCAGCATCCCGCAGGGAGGGTACACAGATACGCAGTATTTT. Translating gives CASIPQGGYTDTQYF.